The present TCR beta chain was sequenced within a study of T cell responses to AZD1222 COVID-19 vaccine. Notes on the study in general: Most donors were white British and more were female, and clonal diversity was possibly underestimated.

This CDR3 spans 11 amino acids. Germline V lookup: CDR1 SGHRS, CDR2 YFSETQ. Trimming left V 5 bases short and J 4 bases short, with 6 bases between. Using immunoSEQ multiplex PCR, the repertoire was profiled, and TCRdb retains in-frame clones only, with some absent. The repertoire holds approximately 190,000 clones, with about 92% as singletons. As concerns this clone: Its antigen is as yet unknown.

The sequence was obtained from an adult in good health. The chain combines TRBV5-1 with TRBJ2-5; no clear D gene. Here the sequenced sample was peripheral blood, taken on day 0 of AZD1222 vaccination. The CDR3 region is CASSTGETQYF. DNA for the CDR3: TGCGCCAGCAGTACGGGAGAGACCCAGTACTTC.